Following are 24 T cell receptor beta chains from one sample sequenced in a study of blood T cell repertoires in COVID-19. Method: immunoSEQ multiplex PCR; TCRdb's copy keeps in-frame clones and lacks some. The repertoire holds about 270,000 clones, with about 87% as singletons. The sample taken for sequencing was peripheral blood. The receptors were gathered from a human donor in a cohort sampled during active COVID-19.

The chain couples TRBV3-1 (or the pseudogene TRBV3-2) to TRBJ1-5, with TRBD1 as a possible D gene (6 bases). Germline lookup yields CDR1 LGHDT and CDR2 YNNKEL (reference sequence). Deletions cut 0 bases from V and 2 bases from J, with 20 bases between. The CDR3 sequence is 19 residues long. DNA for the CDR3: TGTGCCAGCAGCCAAGAGGGTAGGAGCAGGGGTTATCGCAATCAGCCCCAGCATTTT. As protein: CASSQEGRSRGYRNQPQHF.

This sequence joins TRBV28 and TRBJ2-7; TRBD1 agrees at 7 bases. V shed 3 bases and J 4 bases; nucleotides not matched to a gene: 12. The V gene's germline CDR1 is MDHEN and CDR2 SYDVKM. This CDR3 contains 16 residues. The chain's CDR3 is CASSLVTGSALYEQYF. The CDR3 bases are TGTGCCAGCAGTTTGGTGACAGGGTCCGCCTTGTACGAGCAGTACTTC. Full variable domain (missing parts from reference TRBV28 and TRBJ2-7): DVKVTQSSRYLVKRTGEKVFLECVQDMDHENMFWYRQDPGLGLRLIYFSYDVKMKEKGDIPEGYSVSREKKERFSLILESASTNQTSMYLCASSLVTGSALYEQYFGPGTRLTVT.

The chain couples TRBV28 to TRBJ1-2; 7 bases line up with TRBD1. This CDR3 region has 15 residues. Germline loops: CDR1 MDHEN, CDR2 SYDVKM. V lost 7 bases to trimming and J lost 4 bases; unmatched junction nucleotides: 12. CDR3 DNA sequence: TGTGCCAGCACCACGACAGGGCCGAGGGGCTATGGCTACACCTTC. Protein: CASTTTGPRGYGYTF.

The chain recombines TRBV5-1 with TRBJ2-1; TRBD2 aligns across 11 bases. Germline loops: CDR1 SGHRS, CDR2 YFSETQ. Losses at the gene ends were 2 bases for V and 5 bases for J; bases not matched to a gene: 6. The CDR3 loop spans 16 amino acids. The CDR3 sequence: CASSFRASGGNNEQFF. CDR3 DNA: TGCGCCAGCAGCTTCAGGGCTAGCGGGGGGAACAATGAGCAGTTCTTC.

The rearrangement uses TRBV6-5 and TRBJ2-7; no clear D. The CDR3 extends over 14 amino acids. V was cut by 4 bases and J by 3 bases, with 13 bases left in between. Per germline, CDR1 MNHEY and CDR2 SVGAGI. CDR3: CASSSQNSFYEQYF. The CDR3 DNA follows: TGTGCCAGCAGTTCCCAGAACAGTTTCTACGAGCAGTACTTC.

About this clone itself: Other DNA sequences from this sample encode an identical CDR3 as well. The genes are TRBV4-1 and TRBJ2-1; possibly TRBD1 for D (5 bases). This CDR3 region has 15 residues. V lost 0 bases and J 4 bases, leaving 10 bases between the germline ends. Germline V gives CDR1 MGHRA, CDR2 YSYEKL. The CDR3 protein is CASSQDRGGYNEQFF. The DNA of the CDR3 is TGCGCCAGCAGCCAAGATAGGGGTGGATACAATGAGCAGTTCTTC.

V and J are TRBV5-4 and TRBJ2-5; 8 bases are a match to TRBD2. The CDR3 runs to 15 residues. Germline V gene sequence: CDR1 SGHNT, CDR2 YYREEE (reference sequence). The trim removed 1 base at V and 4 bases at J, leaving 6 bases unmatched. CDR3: CASSLSGGALETQYF. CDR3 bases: TGTGCCAGCAGCTTGTCCGGGGGGGCTTTAGAGACCCAGTACTTC.

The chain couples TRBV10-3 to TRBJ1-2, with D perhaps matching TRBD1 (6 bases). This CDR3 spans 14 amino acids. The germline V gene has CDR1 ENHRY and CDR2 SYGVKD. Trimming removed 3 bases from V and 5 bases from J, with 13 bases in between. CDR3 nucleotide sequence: TGTGCCATCAGTGACATACAGGGAACGTATGGCTACACCTTC. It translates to CAISDIQGTYGYTF.

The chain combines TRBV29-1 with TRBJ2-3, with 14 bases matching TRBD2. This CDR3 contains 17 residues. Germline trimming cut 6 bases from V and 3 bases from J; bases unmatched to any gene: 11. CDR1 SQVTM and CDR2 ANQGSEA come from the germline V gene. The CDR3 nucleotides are TGCAGCGTCCGAGGGAGCGGGACTAGCGGGAGAACAGATACGCAGTATTTT. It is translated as CSVRGSGTSGRTDTQYF.

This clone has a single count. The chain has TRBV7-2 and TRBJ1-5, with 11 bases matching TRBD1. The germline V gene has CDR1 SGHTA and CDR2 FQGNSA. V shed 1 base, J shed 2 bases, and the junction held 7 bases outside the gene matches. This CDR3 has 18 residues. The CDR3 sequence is CASSLGGTGGAGNQPQHF. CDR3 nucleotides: TGTGCCAGCAGCTTAGGAGGGACAGGGGGTGCGGGCAATCAGCCCCAGCATTTT.

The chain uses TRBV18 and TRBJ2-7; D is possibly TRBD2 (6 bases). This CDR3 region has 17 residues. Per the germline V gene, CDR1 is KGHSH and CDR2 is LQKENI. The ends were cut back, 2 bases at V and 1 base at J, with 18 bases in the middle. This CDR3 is CASSPKLGSGLSYEQYF. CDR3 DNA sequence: TGTGCCAGCTCACCAAAACTTGGTAGCGGCCTTTCCTACGAGCAGTACTTC.

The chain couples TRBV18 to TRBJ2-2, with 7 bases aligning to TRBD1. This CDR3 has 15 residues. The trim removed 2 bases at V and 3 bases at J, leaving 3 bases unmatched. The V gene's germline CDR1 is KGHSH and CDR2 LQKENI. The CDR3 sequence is CASSPNRGYTGELFF. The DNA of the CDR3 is TGTGCCAGCTCACCAAACAGGGGCTACACCGGGGAGCTGTTTTTT.

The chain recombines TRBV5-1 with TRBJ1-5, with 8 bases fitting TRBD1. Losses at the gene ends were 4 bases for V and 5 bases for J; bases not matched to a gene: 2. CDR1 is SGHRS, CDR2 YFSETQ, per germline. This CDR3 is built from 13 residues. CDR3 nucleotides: TGCGCCAGCAGCCCGGACAGGGATCAGCCCCAGCATTTT. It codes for CASSPDRDQPQHF.

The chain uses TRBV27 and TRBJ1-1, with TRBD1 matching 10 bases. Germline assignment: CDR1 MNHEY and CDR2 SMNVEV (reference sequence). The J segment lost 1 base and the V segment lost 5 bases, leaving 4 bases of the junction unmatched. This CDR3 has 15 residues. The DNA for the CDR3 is TGTGCCAGCAGTCCCTGGACAGGGGGGAACACTGAAGCTTTCTTT. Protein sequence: CASSPWTGGNTEAFF.

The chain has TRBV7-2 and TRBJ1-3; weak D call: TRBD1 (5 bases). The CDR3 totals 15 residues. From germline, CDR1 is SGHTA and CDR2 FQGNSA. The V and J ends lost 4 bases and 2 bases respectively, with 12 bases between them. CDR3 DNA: TGTGCCAGCAGCTCAGGGCGCCTTACTGGAAACACCATATATTTT. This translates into CASSSGRLTGNTIYF.

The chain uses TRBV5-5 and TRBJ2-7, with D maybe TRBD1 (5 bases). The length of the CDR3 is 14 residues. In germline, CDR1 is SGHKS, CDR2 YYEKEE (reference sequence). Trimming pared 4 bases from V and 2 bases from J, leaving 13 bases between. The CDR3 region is CASSPWTQTYEQYF. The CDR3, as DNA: TGTGCCAGCAGCCCTTGGACACAGACCTACGAGCAGTACTTC.

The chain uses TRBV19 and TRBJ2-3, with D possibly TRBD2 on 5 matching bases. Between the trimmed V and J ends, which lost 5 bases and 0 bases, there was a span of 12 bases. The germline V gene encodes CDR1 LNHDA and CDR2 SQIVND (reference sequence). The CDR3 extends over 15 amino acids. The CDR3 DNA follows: TGTGCCAGTAGTCCAACGACTACCAGCACAGATACGCAGTATTTT. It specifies CASSPTTTSTDTQYF.

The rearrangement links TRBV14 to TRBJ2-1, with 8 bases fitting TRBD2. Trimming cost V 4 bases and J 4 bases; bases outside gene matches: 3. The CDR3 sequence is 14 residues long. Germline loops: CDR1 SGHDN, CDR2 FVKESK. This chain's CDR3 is CASSPSGGYNEQFF. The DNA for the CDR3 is TGTGCCAGCAGCCCAAGCGGGGGTTACAATGAGCAGTTCTTC. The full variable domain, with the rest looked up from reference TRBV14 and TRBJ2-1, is EAGVTQFPSHSVIEKGQTVTLRCDPISGHDNLYWYRRVMGKEIKFLLHFVKESKQDESGMPNNRFLAERTGGTYSTLKVQPAELEDSGVYFCASSPSGGYNEQFFGPGTRLTVL.

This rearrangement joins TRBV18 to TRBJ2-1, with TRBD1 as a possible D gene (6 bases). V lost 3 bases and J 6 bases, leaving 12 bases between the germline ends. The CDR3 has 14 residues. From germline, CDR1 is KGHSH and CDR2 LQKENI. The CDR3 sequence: CASSPRQEINEQFF. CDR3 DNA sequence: TGTGCCAGCTCACCTAGACAGGAGATCAATGAGCAGTTCTTC.

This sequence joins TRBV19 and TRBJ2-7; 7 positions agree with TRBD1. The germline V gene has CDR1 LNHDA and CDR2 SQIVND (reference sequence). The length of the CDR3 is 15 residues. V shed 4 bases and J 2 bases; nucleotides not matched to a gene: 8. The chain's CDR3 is CASSNPGQPPYEQYF. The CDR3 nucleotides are TGTGCCAGTAGTAATCCGGGACAGCCTCCCTACGAGCAGTACTTC.

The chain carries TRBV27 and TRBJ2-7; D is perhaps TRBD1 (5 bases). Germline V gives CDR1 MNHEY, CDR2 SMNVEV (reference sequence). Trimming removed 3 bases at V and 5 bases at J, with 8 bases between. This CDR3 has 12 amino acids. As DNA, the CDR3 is TGTGCCAGCAGTTTGGACAAGCACGAGCAGTACTTC. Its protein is CASSLDKHEQYF.

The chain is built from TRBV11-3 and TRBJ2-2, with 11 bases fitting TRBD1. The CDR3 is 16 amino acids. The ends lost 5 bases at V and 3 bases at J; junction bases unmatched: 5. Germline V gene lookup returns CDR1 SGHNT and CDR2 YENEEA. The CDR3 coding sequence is TGTGCCAGCAGCCCATGGACAGGGGGCGACACCGGGGAGCTGTTTTTT. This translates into CASSPWTGGDTGELFF.

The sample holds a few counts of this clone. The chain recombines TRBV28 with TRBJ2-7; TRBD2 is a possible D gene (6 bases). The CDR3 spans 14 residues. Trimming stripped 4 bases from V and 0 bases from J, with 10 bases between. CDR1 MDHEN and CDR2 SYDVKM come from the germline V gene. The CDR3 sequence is CASSYGDSSYEQYF. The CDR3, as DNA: TGTGCCAGCAGTTACGGGGACTCCTCCTACGAGCAGTACTTC.

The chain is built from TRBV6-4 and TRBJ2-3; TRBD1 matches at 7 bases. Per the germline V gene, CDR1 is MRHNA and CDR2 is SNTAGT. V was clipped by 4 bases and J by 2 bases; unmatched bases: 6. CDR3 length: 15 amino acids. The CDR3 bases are TGTGCCAGCAGTGTCACAGGGGCGTACACAGATACGCAGTATTTT. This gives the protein CASSVTGAYTDTQYF.